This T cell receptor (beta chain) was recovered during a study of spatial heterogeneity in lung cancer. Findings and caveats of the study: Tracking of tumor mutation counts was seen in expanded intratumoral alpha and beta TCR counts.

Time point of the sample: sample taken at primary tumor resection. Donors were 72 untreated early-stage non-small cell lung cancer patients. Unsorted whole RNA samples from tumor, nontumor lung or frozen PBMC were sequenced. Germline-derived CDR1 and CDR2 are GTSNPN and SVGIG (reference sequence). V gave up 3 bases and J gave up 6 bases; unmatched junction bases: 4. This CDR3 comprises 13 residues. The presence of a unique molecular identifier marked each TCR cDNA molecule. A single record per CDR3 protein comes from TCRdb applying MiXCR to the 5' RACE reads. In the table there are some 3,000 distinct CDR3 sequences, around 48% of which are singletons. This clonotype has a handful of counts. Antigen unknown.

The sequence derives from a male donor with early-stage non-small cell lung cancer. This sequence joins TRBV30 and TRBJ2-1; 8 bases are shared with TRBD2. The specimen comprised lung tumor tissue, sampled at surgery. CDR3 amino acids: CAWSGGGPNEQFF. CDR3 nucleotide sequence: TGTGCCTGGAGCGGCGGGGGGCCCAATGAGCAGTTCTTC.